These 11 T cell receptor beta chains were all obtained from the same sample, sequenced in a study of tumor-infiltrating lymphocytes in primary liver carcinoma. The input was about 490 ng total RNA; TCR beta cDNA was made from it with a constant-region primer. For TCR beta, libraries were produced by three nested multiplex PCR rounds using slightly modified ARM-PCR. With TRBV1-TRBV30 forward primers and a C-beta reverse primer, the first two PCR rounds were run for approximately 10 cycles each. One entry per CDR3 protein results from TCRdb running MiXCR on the multiplex PCR reads. This table holds 300,000 to 350,000 distinct CDR3 sequences, about two thirds found once. Unsorted whole blood served as the source of blood RNA, and germline DNA was extracted as well. Material: peripheral blood. The source of these receptors is a man aged 40-55 years with primary liver carcinoma and hepatitis B virus infection.

V is TRBV5-6 and J is TRBJ1-1; 7 bases are a match to TRBD1. With 5 bases clipped from V and 11 bases from J, the junction kept 15 bases outside the gene matches. This CDR3 region has 14 residues. Looked up from germline, CDR1 is SGHDT and CDR2 is YYEEEE. Here the CDR3 reads CASRRRGDSPRAFF. DNA for the CDR3: TGTGCCAGCAGACGACGAGGGGACAGTCCCAGGGCTTTCTTT.

This clonotype was observed many times. The rearrangement uses TRBV6-2 or TRBV6-3 and TRBJ2-7; 8 bases agree with TRBD2. The junction had 10 bases not matched to a gene; V was cut back by 7 bases and J by 2 bases. The CDR3 has 15 residues. Germline assignment: CDR1 MNHEY and CDR2 SVGEGT. CDR3 in DNA: TGTGCCAGCATCTGGACTAGCTTATCTCCCTACGAGCAGTACTTC. The encoded protein is CASIWTSLSPYEQYF.

The chain couples TRBV4-1 to TRBJ1-5; D not certain. The DNA end lines up better with TRBJ2-3; the J call may be wrong. Germline V gives CDR1 MGHRA, CDR2 YSYEKL. CDR3 length: 14 residues. The CDR3 sequence: CASSQHNAPVAQYF. The DNA for the CDR3 is TGCGCCAGCAGCCAACACAACGCACCCGTGGCCCAGTATTTT.

Details on this clonotype: One end of the junction varies from germline; a read error may be responsible. The chain uses TRBV6-5 and TRBJ1-3; D gene unclear. The CDR3 loop spans 14 amino acids. From germline, CDR1 is MNHEY and CDR2 SVGAGI. The CDR3 DNA reads TGTGCCAGTAGTTTCCAGAGCTCTGGAAACACCATATATTTT. Amino acid sequence: CASSFQSSGNTIYF.

As concerns this clonotype: The conserved phenylalanine or tryptophan is not found at the CDR3 terminus, so this likely reflects a read error. The V and J genes are TRBV11-2 and TRBJ2-7; no firm D call. The CDR3 totals 11 residues. Trimming left V 8 bases short and J 3 bases short, with 8 bases between. Per the germline V gene, CDR1 is SGHAT and CDR2 is FQNNGV. In DNA, the CDR3 is TGTGCCAGCGATGATTACTACGAGCAGTACTAC. Residues: CASDDYYEQYY.

In this sample, this clonotype turned up a few times. The rearrangement uses TRBV30 and TRBJ2-6; D is undetermined. Looked up from germline, CDR1 is GTSNPN and CDR2 is SVGIG (reference sequence). The CDR3 has 13 amino acids. Trimming pared 3 bases from V and 1 base from J, leaving 4 bases between. CDR3 coding DNA: TGTGCCTGGAGCGGGTCTGGGGCCAACGTCCTGACTTTC. Translated, it gives CAWSGSGANVLTF.

Points on this clonotype: At one boundary the junction diverges from the germline segment, which might be a read error. The J gene is TRBJ2-3, the V gene TRBV4-3; no clear D. The CDR3 is 16 amino acids. Germline V gene data show CDR1 as LGHNA and CDR2 as YSLEER. The CDR3 sequence: CAGSQSWVANIDTQYF. The CDR3 DNA reads as TGCGCCGGCAGCCAAAGTTGGGTAGCCAACATAGATACGCAGTATTTT.

Concerning this clonotype itself: This could be a read error, since a much larger clone is one nucleotide away. The V call is TRBV29-1, the J call TRBJ2-3; no clear D. CDR1 and CDR2 from the germline V gene are SQVTM and ANQGSEA. This CDR3 spans 14 amino acids. CDR3 residues: CSVWGIPGTDMQYF. In DNA form, the CDR3 reads TGCAGCGTTTGGGGTATTCCGGGCACAGATATGCAGTATTTT.

Details on this clonotype: One base away lies a much larger clone, so this may be a sequencing read error. The chain uses TRBV4-3 and TRBJ1-2; D perhaps matches TRBD1 (5 bases). CDR3 length equals 18 residues. The germline gives CDR1 LGHNA, CDR2 YSLEER. The CDR3 spells CASIQEGVGGNQGSGYTF. In nucleotides, the CDR3 is TGCGCCAGCATCCAAGAAGGGGTAGGAGGTAACCAGGGCAGTGGCTACACCTTC.

Concerning this clonotype itself: Relative to the germline gene, one junction end is altered; a read error may explain this. The V and J genes are TRBV24-1 and TRBJ2-7, with D perhaps assigned TRBD1 or TRBD2 (7 bases each). Looked up from germline, CDR1 is KGHDR and CDR2 is SFDVKD. The CDR3 consists of 16 residues. CDR3 region: CATSDKGGGSLYDQYF. CDR3 bases: TGTGCCACCAGTGACAAAGGGGGCGGGAGTTTATACGACCAGTACTTC.

With respect to this clonotype: The CDR3 end shows no conserved phenylalanine or tryptophan, and so a read error is likely. The chain carries TRBV29-1 and TRBJ2-1; 10 nucleotides line up with TRBD2. The CDR3 is 14 amino acids. The V and J ends lost 6 bases and 7 bases, in that order; junction bases with no gene match: 9. Germline V gene lookup returns CDR1 SQVTM and CDR2 ANQGSEA. DNA of the CDR3: TGCAGCGTCCTCAAAGCGGGAGGGCCAAATGAGCAGTTCATC. It translates to CSVLKAGGPNEQFI.